A selection of T cell receptor beta chains follows, all from one sample in a study of shared clonotypes between healthy human individuals. TCRdb keeps only in-frame clones here, not all; method: immunoSEQ multiplex PCR. Here the sample spans about 2 million clones, over 85% being singletons. The sequenced sample was naive CD4+ T cells sorted from blood. The origin of the receptors is a man between 18 and 29 years old in good health. CDR3s include the opening cysteine and the closing phenylalanine or tryptophan. The order of the fields is J gene, clone size, D gene, V gene, CDR3 protein, CDR3 DNA. D genes are given only for firm matches. Size values are once, few and many counts, or a class for expanded clones, and some rows have none.

J gene: TRBJ1-2
clone size: once
D gene: NA
V gene: TRBV6-1
CDR3 protein: CASSDQTATGLTF
CDR3 DNA: TGTGCCAGCAGTGACCAAACCGCCACGGGACTTACCTTC

J gene: TRBJ1-5
clone size: NA
D gene: NA
V gene: TRBV12-5
CDR3 protein: CASGPQESPQHF
CDR3 DNA: TGTGCTAGTGGCCCCCAGGAGTCGCCCCAGCATTTT

J gene: TRBJ1-2
clone size: once
D gene: NA
V gene: TRBV6-5
CDR3 protein: CASSYGGYNYGYTF
CDR3 DNA: TGTGCCAGCAGTTACGGGGGATACAACTATGGCTACACCTTC

J gene: TRBJ1-6
clone size: NA
D gene: NA
V gene: TRBV7-8
CDR3 protein: CASSLAAGNTYNSPLHF
CDR3 DNA: TGTGCCAGCAGCTTAGCTGCGGGGAACACCTATAATTCACCCCTCCACTTT

J gene: TRBJ2-7
clone size: NA
D gene: NA
V gene: TRBV28
CDR3 protein: CASSLSGVYEQYF
CDR3 DNA: TGTGCCAGCAGTCTATCGGGAGTCTACGAGCAGTACTTC

J gene: TRBJ2-7
clone size: NA
D gene: NA
V gene: TRBV7-2
CDR3 protein: CASSFREGGEQYF
CDR3 DNA: TGTGCCAGCAGCTTTAGAGAAGGGGGCGAGCAGTACTTC

J gene: TRBJ2-5
clone size: NA
D gene: NA
V gene: TRBV29-1
CDR3 protein: CSALLPQETQYF
CDR3 DNA: TGCAGCGCCCTCCTTCCCCAAGAGACCCAGTACTTC

J gene: TRBJ2-5
clone size: NA
D gene: TRBD1
V gene: TRBV27
CDR3 protein: CASSVGQGQTQYF
CDR3 DNA: TGTGCCAGCAGTGTGGGACAGGGACAGACCCAGTACTTC

J gene: TRBJ1-2
clone size: NA
D gene: NA
V gene: TRBV7-2
CDR3 protein: CASSLIGNYYGYTF
CDR3 DNA: TGTGCCAGCAGCTTAATAGGCAACTATTATGGCTACACCTTC

J gene: TRBJ2-4
clone size: NA
D gene: TRBD2
V gene: TRBV30
CDR3 protein: CAWSLAGGLAKNIQYF
CDR3 DNA: TGTGCCTGGAGTTTAGCGGGAGGGTTAGCCAAAAACATTCAGTACTTC

J gene: TRBJ1-2
clone size: NA
D gene: NA
V gene: TRBV13
CDR3 protein: CASSLLQVPYGYTF
CDR3 DNA: TGTGCCAGCAGCTTACTACAGGTCCCCTATGGCTACACCTTC

J gene: TRBJ2-1
clone size: NA
D gene: NA
V gene: TRBV11-2
CDR3 protein: CASSPPEVSYNEQFF
CDR3 DNA: TGTGCCAGCAGCCCCCCGGAGGTTTCCTACAATGAGCAGTTCTTC

J gene: TRBJ1-1
clone size: NA
D gene: TRBD1
V gene: TRBV6-1
CDR3 protein: CASSNDRANTEAFF
CDR3 DNA: TGTGCCAGCAGTAACGACAGGGCGAACACTGAAGCTTTCTTT

J gene: TRBJ2-5
clone size: NA
D gene: NA
V gene: TRBV5-1
CDR3 protein: CASRFRRGTQETQYF
CDR3 DNA: TGCGCCAGCAGATTCCGGAGGGGGACCCAAGAGACCCAGTACTTC

J gene: TRBJ1-2
clone size: NA
D gene: NA
V gene: TRBV4-3
CDR3 protein: CASSQEADLTNGYTF
CDR3 DNA: TGCGCCAGCAGCCAAGAGGCCGACCTTACGAATGGCTACACCTTC

J gene: TRBJ1-3
clone size: NA
D gene: NA
V gene: TRBV5-1
CDR3 protein: CASSREGVVLGNTIYF
CDR3 DNA: TGCGCCAGCAGCCGCGAGGGGGTAGTTCTCGGAAACACCATATATTTT

J gene: TRBJ1-2
clone size: NA
D gene: TRBD1
V gene: TRBV2
CDR3 protein: CVARQGQNYGYTF
CDR3 DNA: TGTGTAGCCAGACAGGGCCAAAACTATGGCTACACCTTC

J gene: TRBJ2-1
clone size: NA
D gene: TRBD2
V gene: TRBV7-6
CDR3 protein: CASSFISGGEQFF
CDR3 DNA: TGTGCCAGCAGCTTTATTAGCGGGGGGGAGCAGTTCTTC